These 29 T cell receptor beta chains share one sample of origin, sequenced in a study of lymphopenia after photon versus proton radiotherapy. Repertoires were generated with immunoSEQ multiplex PCR, while TCRdb's copy carries only in-frame clones and drops some. The table lists some 26,000 clones, over 80% of them singletons. This material consisted of peripheral blood, taken from a patient treated with photon-based radiotherapy. Receptors originate from a woman in her forties or fifties with pancreatic cancer.

The chain joins TRBV29-1 to TRBJ2-1; a weak D match, TRBD1 (6 bases). V lost 7 bases to trimming and J lost 8 bases, with 15 bases between them. There are 12 residues in the CDR3. Germline V gene sequence: CDR1 SQVTM, CDR2 ANQGSEA. The CDR3 DNA follows: TGCAGCGGGAAACTGGGGGCGGATGAGCAGTTCTTC. Encoded protein: CSGKLGADEQFF.

The V gene is TRBV5-6, the J gene TRBJ1-2, with TRBD1 matching over 12 bases. The CDR3 has 15 amino acids. The trim removed 3 bases at V and 4 bases at J, leaving 4 bases unmatched. Germline V CDR1 and CDR2: SGHDT, YYEEEE. The DNA for the CDR3 is TGTGCCAGCAGCTCCCGGGACAGGGGGCCCTATGGCTACACCTTC. Encoded protein: CASSSRDRGPYGYTF.

The chain links TRBV19 to TRBJ1-2; the D is unclear. Germline CDR1 is LNHDA and CDR2 is SQIVND (reference sequence). The CDR3 contains 14 residues. Deletions cut 3 bases from V and 4 bases from J, with 12 bases between. CDR3 nucleotide sequence: TGTGCCAGTAGTATCGCAGAGGGCGGCTATGGCTACACCTTC. This encodes CASSIAEGGYGYTF.

V gene TRBV6-5 combines with J gene TRBJ1-2; tentative D call: TRBD1 (5 bases). In germline, CDR1 is MNHEY, CDR2 SVGAGI. The V end was cut by 2 bases, the J end by 2 bases, with 12 bases between. The CDR3 has 15 amino acids. CDR3 DNA: TGTGCCAGCAGTTACACCTCCCAGGGAAACTATGGCTACACCTTC. This translates into CASSYTSQGNYGYTF.

In its sample, this clone was seen a few times. The chain is built from TRBV11-2 and TRBJ1-5, with D possibly being TRBD1 (6 bases). CDR3 length: 15 residues. The V and J ends lost 1 base and 4 bases respectively, with 11 bases between them. Germline CDR1 is SGHAT and CDR2 is FQNNGV. The CDR3 sequence: CASSLGGGRNQPQHF. CDR3 DNA sequence: TGTGCCAGCAGCTTAGGAGGGGGGAGGAATCAGCCCCAGCATTTT.

This sequence joins TRBV28 and TRBJ2-1, with D uncertain. The CDR3 extends over 14 amino acids. V was cut by 6 bases and J by 8 bases, with 17 bases left in between. In germline, CDR1 is MDHEN, CDR2 SYDVKM. CDR3 sequence reads: CASSTSRRSDEQFF. CDR3 nucleotide sequence: TGTGCCAGCAGCACATCCCGCAGAAGCGATGAGCAGTTCTTC.

This chain joins TRBV7-2 and TRBJ2-4, with D perhaps TRBD1 (5 bases). Germline V lookup: CDR1 SGHTA, CDR2 FQGNSA. The CDR3 is made up of 16 amino acids. The germline V and J ends were trimmed by 1 base and 0 bases, with 10 bases remaining between them. DNA of the CDR3: TGTGCCAGCAGCTTAGGCAGGGATTTAGCCAAAAACATTCAGTACTTC. It is translated as CASSLGRDLAKNIQYF.

This clone has just a few counts. V usage is TRBV19 and J usage is TRBJ2-7, with 8 bases lining up with TRBD2. The CDR3 runs 16 residues. V was pared by 5 bases and J by 2 bases, with 11 bases of the junction left unmatched. Germline V gives CDR1 LNHDA, CDR2 SQIVND (reference sequence). Written as DNA, the CDR3 is TGTGCCAGTAGTTCCCCGACTAGCGCGCTACCCTACGAGCAGTACTTC. It encodes CASSSPTSALPYEQYF.

A few counts support this clone. This chain uses TRBV19 with TRBJ1-5, with a weak D call TRBD1 (6 bases). Deletions cut 10 bases from V and 6 bases from J, with 16 bases between. This CDR3 has 13 residues. CDR1 is LNHDA, CDR2 SQIVND, per germline (reference sequence). CDR3 amino acids: CATRQDRSQPQHF. CDR3 nucleotides: TGTGCCACAAGACAGGACAGAAGTCAGCCCCAGCATTTT.

V gene TRBV2 combines with J gene TRBJ2-4; the match to TRBD2 covers 7 bases. The germline CDR1 and CDR2 sequences are SNHLY and FYNNEI. The CDR3 extends over 16 amino acids. Trimming removed 7 bases from V and 6 bases from J; junction bases left unmatched: 15. The CDR3: CASTPPSGIEGNIQYF. The CDR3 coding sequence is TGTGCCAGCACCCCCCCGAGCGGGATTGAGGGAAACATTCAGTACTTC.

The rearrangement links TRBV7-9 to TRBJ2-3, with D perhaps TRBD2 (5 bases). Germline CDR1 reads SEHNR; CDR2 reads FQNEAQ (reference sequence). Trimming took 4 bases from V and 6 from J, leaving 14 bases between them. The CDR3 sequence is 14 residues long. CDR3 DNA sequence: TGTGCCAGCAGCTCCGTCCGGGGTGTGGATACGCAGTATTTT. Encoded protein: CASSSVRGVDTQYF.

The rearrangement links TRBV7-3 to TRBJ2-1; TRBD2 agrees at 10 bases. Trimming cost V 1 base and J 4 bases; bases outside gene matches: 4. The CDR3 totals 16 residues. The germline V gene has CDR1 SGHTA and CDR2 FQGTGA. CDR3 sequence reads: CASSLMSSGSYNEQFF. CDR3 coding DNA: TGTGCCAGCAGCTTAATGTCTAGCGGGAGTTACAATGAGCAGTTCTTC.

V usage is TRBV11-1 and J usage is TRBJ2-3, with a tentative D call TRBD2 (7 bases). V shed 7 bases and J shed 3 bases, with 14 bases lying between them. The length of the CDR3 is 14 residues. Looked up from germline, CDR1 is SGHAT and CDR2 is FQDESV (reference sequence). CDR3 in DNA: TGTGCCAGCACCCGGAGGGGGGGAACAGATACGCAGTATTTT. Amino acid sequence: CASTRRGGTDTQYF.

V gene TRBV19 combines with J gene TRBJ2-7; 10 positions match TRBD2. Germline CDR1 reads LNHDA; CDR2 reads SQIVND (reference sequence). The ends lost 4 bases at V and 1 base at J; junction bases unmatched: 4. This CDR3 is built from 15 residues. In DNA form, the CDR3 reads TGTGCCAGTAGTACCCTAGCGGGAGAGTCCTACGAGCAGTACTTC. This sequence encodes CASSTLAGESYEQYF.

The V call is TRBV4-2, the J call TRBJ1-6, with D tentatively TRBD1 (5 bases). The V end was cut by 0 bases, the J end by 7 bases, with 16 bases between. The CDR3 loop spans 17 amino acids. Germline values: CDR1 LGHNA, CDR2 YNFKEQ. The CDR3: CASSQEIRGGINSPLHF. The CDR3 coding sequence is TGTGCCAGCAGCCAAGAGATAAGGGGTGGTATCAATTCACCCCTCCACTTT.

V usage is TRBV14 and J usage is TRBJ2-7; D not resolved. This CDR3 region has 13 residues. Germline loops: CDR1 SGHDN, CDR2 FVKESK. V lost 0 bases and J lost 5, with 8 bases in between. CDR3 in amino acids: CASSQDLGDEQYF. The CDR3 DNA is TGTGCCAGCAGCCAAGATCTCGGTGACGAGCAGTACTTC.

The J gene is TRBJ1-1, the V gene TRBV6-6; D possibly corresponds to TRBD1 (5 bases). Germline V CDR1 and CDR2: MNHNY, SVGAGI (reference sequence). The CDR3 consists of 15 residues. V lost 4 bases and J 2 bases, leaving 14 bases between the germline ends. The CDR3 loop reads CASSFRGQSNTEAFF. CDR3 DNA sequence: TGTGCCAGCAGTTTCCGGGGCCAGTCTAACACTGAAGCTTTCTTT.

The V gene is TRBV27, the J gene TRBJ2-7; 7 bases fit TRBD2. Germline V gene sequence: CDR1 MNHEY, CDR2 SMNVEV (reference sequence). This CDR3 contains 14 residues. J lost 0 bases, V lost 7 bases, and 6 bases had no gene match. The CDR3 DNA follows: TGTGCCAGCAAGGGAGGGGTCCACTCCTACGAGCAGTACTTC. Protein sequence: CASKGGVHSYEQYF.

The V and J genes are TRBV28 and TRBJ1-1, with a possible D match to TRBD1 (5 bases). From germline, CDR1 is MDHEN and CDR2 SYDVKM. Trimming shortened V by 5 bases and J by 4 bases, and 17 bases separated the two germline ends. The CDR3 consists of 15 residues. The CDR3 coding sequence is TGTGCCAGCAGTCCCCGGGCAGGGAGGTTCACTGAAGCTTTCTTT. This codes for CASSPRAGRFTEAFF. Combining the CDR3 with reference TRBV28 and TRBJ1-1 gives the whole variable domain DVKVTQSSRYLVKRTGEKVFLECVQDMDHENMFWYRQDPGLGLRLIYFSYDVKMKEKGDIPEGYSVSREKKERFSLILESASTNQTSMYLCASSPRAGRFTEAFFGQGTRLTVV.

The chain couples TRBV19 to TRBJ2-2; 9 nucleotides match TRBD2. Germline lookup yields CDR1 LNHDA and CDR2 SQIVND (reference sequence). J lost 5 bases, V lost 8 bases, and 3 bases had no gene match. The CDR3 sequence is 13 residues long. CDR3: CASRGRGTGELFF. CDR3 bases: TGTGCCAGTCGCGGGAGGGGGACCGGGGAGCTGTTTTTT.

This rearrangement joins TRBV14 to TRBJ2-6, with D hard to call. This CDR3 region has 16 residues. The V end lost 0 bases, the J end lost 2 bases, and 8 bases lay between the germline ends. In germline, CDR1 is SGHDN, CDR2 FVKESK. The CDR3 sequence: CASSQEIAPGANVLTF. The CDR3 nucleotides read TGTGCCAGCAGCCAAGAAATCGCCCCTGGGGCCAACGTCCTGACTTTC. Combining the CDR3 with reference TRBV14 and TRBJ2-6 gives the whole variable domain EAGVTQFPSHSVIEKGQTVTLRCDPISGHDNLYWYRRVMGKEIKFLLHFVKESKQDESGMPNNRFLAERTGGTYSTLKVQPAELEDSGVYFCASSQEIAPGANVLTFGAGSRLTVL.

V usage is TRBV5-5 and J usage is TRBJ1-4; tentatively, D is TRBD1 (6 bases). This CDR3 is 17 amino acids long. Deletions cut 0 bases from V and 2 bases from J, with 14 bases between. CDR1 is SGHKS, CDR2 YYEKEE, per germline (reference sequence). CDR3 in amino acids: CASSLVGRGRTNEKLFF. DNA for the CDR3: TGTGCCAGCAGCTTGGTGGGCAGGGGAAGGACTAATGAAAAACTGTTTTTT.

This clone has only one observation. The chain couples TRBV11-2 to TRBJ2-7; D is unresolved. Germline V gene sequence: CDR1 SGHAT, CDR2 FQNNGV. V lost 1 base and J 4 bases, leaving 8 bases between the germline ends. The CDR3 is 13 residues long. CDR3 loop: CASSLGVSYEQYF. The CDR3 region has the DNA TGTGCCAGCAGCTTAGGAGTCTCGTACGAGCAGTACTTC.

This clone was counted a single time. The rearrangement uses TRBV11-2 and TRBJ2-6; D remains unclear. The CDR3 spans 14 residues. V dropped 3 bases and J dropped 1 base, with 4 bases sitting between them. CDR1 is SGHAT and CDR2 is FQNNGV in the germline V gene. CDR3 DNA sequence: TGTGCCAGCAGCTTGACTTCTGGGGCCAACGTCCTGACTTTC. Its translation: CASSLTSGANVLTF.

The chain has TRBV2 and TRBJ2-7; D gene ambiguous. With 8 bases removed from V and 0 bases from J, the gap between germline ends came to 17 bases. Germline CDR1 and CDR2: SNHLY and FYNNEI. The CDR3 is 15 residues long. CDR3 DNA: TGTGCCAGCGTCGTTTTCGCAGGTAGCTCCTACGAGCAGTACTTC. This gives the protein CASVVFAGSSYEQYF.

The chain employs TRBV15 and TRBJ2-5; TRBD2 is a possible D gene (5 bases). The CDR3 has 11 amino acids. The germline gives CDR1 LNHNV, CDR2 YYDKDF (reference sequence). V dropped 6 bases and J dropped 5 bases, with 7 bases sitting between them. In DNA form, the CDR3 reads TGTGCCACCAGTACTAGGGAGACCCAGTACTTC. Its protein product is CATSTRETQYF.

V is TRBV5-1 and J is TRBJ2-7; TRBD1 aligns across 8 bases. Germline V gene lookup returns CDR1 SGHRS and CDR2 YFSETQ. The CDR3 loop spans 15 amino acids. The trim removed 2 bases at V and 2 bases at J, leaving 6 bases unmatched. The CDR3 loop is CASSFNRGATYEQYF. The CDR3 bases are TGCGCCAGCAGCTTTAACAGGGGGGCGACCTACGAGCAGTACTTC.

This clone was picked up one time. This rearrangement joins TRBV14 to TRBJ1-1, with D unresolved. Germline CDR1 is SGHDN and CDR2 is FVKESK. Trimming took off 6 bases at V and 1 base at J, with 6 bases between the two ends. The CDR3 sequence is 12 residues long. The CDR3 bases are TGTGCCAGCAGAGGGAAGAACACTGAAGCTTTCTTT. Its translation: CASRGKNTEAFF. Supplemented by reference TRBV14 and TRBJ1-1, the full variable domain reads EAGVTQFPSHSVIEKGQTVTLRCDPISGHDNLYWYRRVMGKEIKFLLHFVKESKQDESGMPNNRFLAERTGGTYSTLKVQPAELEDSGVYFCASRGKNTEAFFGQGTRLTVV.

The J gene is TRBJ2-3, the V gene TRBV7-8, with D hard to call. Deletions cut 1 base from V and 4 bases from J, with 6 bases between. CDR1 is SGHVS and CDR2 is FQNEAQ in the germline V gene. The CDR3 runs to 13 residues. Here the CDR3 reads CASSLVVPDTQYF. DNA of the CDR3: TGTGCCAGCAGCTTAGTAGTTCCAGATACGCAGTATTTT.